The rows below give T cell receptor beta chains drawn from one sample of a study of T cell responses to AZD1222 COVID-19 vaccine. Assay used: immunoSEQ multiplex PCR; TCRdb lists only in-frame clones, some missing. The sample contains some 200,000 clones, around 90% of which appear only once. Sequencing was performed on peripheral blood, taken on day 0 of AZD1222 vaccination. The receptors were sampled from an adult in good health. The CDR3 runs from the conserved cysteine through the conserved F or W. Fields, in order: V gene, clone size, J gene, D gene, CDR3 protein, CDR3 DNA. A D gene is named only where the DNA matches it firmly. Not all rows give a size; the values are once, few, many and, for expanded clones, a class.

>TRBV4-1|-|TRBJ1-4|-
CASSQDQAGREKLFF
TGCGCCAGCAGCCAAGATCAGGCAGGGCGTGAAAAACTGTTTTTT
>TRBV5-6|-|TRBJ1-1|-
CASSLGDGYTEAFF
TGTGCCAGCAGCTTGGGCGACGGGTACACTGAAGCTTTCTTT
>TRBV5-4|-|TRBJ2-2|TRBD1
CASSMGQRNTGELFF
TGTGCCAGCAGCATGGGACAGCGTAACACCGGGGAGCTGTTTTTT
>TRBV18|once|TRBJ1-5|TRBD1
CASSGQGADQPQHF
TGTGCCAGCTCGGGACAGGGGGCGGATCAGCCCCAGCATTTT
>TRBV5-6|-|TRBJ1-2|-
CASSLEGRGGYTF
TGTGCCAGCAGCTTGGAGGGCCGGGGGGGCTACACCTTC
>TRBV3-1/TRBV3-2|-|TRBJ2-4|TRBD1
CASSQGDSSLSKNIQYF
TGTGCCAGCAGCCAAGGGGACAGCTCACTGTCCAAAAACATTCAGTACTTC
>TRBV5-6|-|TRBJ2-7|-
CASRLQVPPYEQYF
TGTGCCAGCAGATTACAGGTACCCCCCTACGAGCAGTACTTC
>TRBV20-1|-|TRBJ2-1|-
CSASQADSYNEQFF
TGCAGTGCTAGTCAGGCCGACTCCTACAATGAGCAGTTCTTC
>TRBV6-5|-|TRBJ1-3|-
CASGSSGNTIYF
TGTGCCAGCGGGAGCTCTGGAAACACCATATATTTT
>TRBV5-5|-|TRBJ2-7|-
CASDGHLTSYEQYF
TGTGCCAGCGACGGACACCTCACTTCCTACGAGCAGTACTTC
>TRBV6-1|-|TRBJ1-2|-
CASSERDIYGYTF
TGTGCCAGCAGTGAGCGGGACATTTATGGCTACACCTTC